This TCR beta chain was obtained from a study of T-cell reconstitution after alpha-beta-depleted transplantation in children. A library of TCRbeta sequences, prepared with unique molecular identifiers, was generated. TCRdb recomputed calls from the PCR reads with MiXCR, one row per CDR3 protein. Of about 230,000 distinct CDR3 sequences in the sample, over 9.5% were seen once. The V gene's germline CDR1 is LNHDA and CDR2 SQIVND (reference sequence). Trimming removed 0 bases at V and 5 bases at J, with 5 bases between. The CDR3 is 13 residues long. This sequence originates from a human donor who donated a stem cell graft to a child with SCID. The chain links TRBV19 to TRBJ2-1; perhaps TRBD2 as D (5 bases). This material consisted of PBMCs from the stem cell graft donor, taken from the stem cell graft. CDR3 bases: TGTGCCAGTAGTATAGACGGGGACAATGAGCAGTTCTTC. Translation gives CASSIDGDNEQFF.